This is a list of T cell receptor beta chains from one sample in a study of cytomegalovirus exposure and HLA in healthy donors. The table came from immunoSEQ multiplex PCR; TCRdb's copy has only in-frame clones and leaves some out. This sample has 88,000 or so clones, with under 65% found just once. The material sequenced was PBMCs. Receptors were obtained from a male donor in good health and CMV-seropositive. Both conserved end residues are part of each CDR3. A D gene is named only where the DNA matches it firmly. Rows give clone size only sometimes, using once, few, many, or a class for an expanded clone.

TRBV28	-	TRBJ1-5	-	TGTGCCAGCAGTTTGTATGGCAATCAGCCCCAGCATTTT	CASSLYGNQPQHF
TRBV7-2	-	TRBJ2-3	once	TGTGCCAGCAGCTTGTCCAGGGGAGTCAGGGATACGCAGTATTTT	CASSLSRGVRDTQYF
TRBV5-6	TRBD1	TRBJ1-1	-	TGTGCCAGCAGGACAGGGAGAGACACTGAAGCTTTCTTT	CASRTGRDTEAFF
TRBV6-5	-	TRBJ1-4	-	TGTGCCAGCAGTTCTCCGGGAGGAGAGGATGAAAAACTGTTTTTT	CASSSPGGEDEKLFF
TRBV5-1	TRBD2	TRBJ2-1	-	TGCGCCAGCAGCTTGCCGCTGGGACTAGCGGGGGGGCCGGCCTACAATGAGCAGTTCTTC	CASSLPLGLAGGPAYNEQFF
TRBV2	-	TRBJ1-5	-	TGTGCCAGCAGTGAAGTCAGGGTGGGCAATCAGCCCCAGCATTTT	CASSEVRVGNQPQHF
TRBV19	TRBD1	TRBJ1-3	once	TGTGCCAGTAAACCTACCGGGACAGGGAACACCATATATTTT	CASKPTGTGNTIYF
TRBV7-8	TRBD2	TRBJ2-3	-	TGTGCCAGCAGCCCGGGACTATTGACAGATACGCAGTATTTT	CASSPGLLTDTQYF
TRBV30	-	TRBJ1-2	-	TGTGCCTGGAGTGTACTCCTTGGCTACACCTTC	CAWSVLLGYTF
TRBV7-9	-	TRBJ2-6	-	TGTGCCAGCAGCTTAGCCGGGGTTGGGGCCAACGTCCTGACTTTC	CASSLAGVGANVLTF
TRBV4-3	-	TRBJ1-3	few	TGCGCCAGCAGCCAAAGGGGCGATTTCCCCAGCTCTGGAAACACCATATATTTT	CASSQRGDFPSSGNTIYF
TRBV29-1	-	TRBJ1-1	-	TGCAGCGGTACCTTAGCGGGCACTGAAGCTTTCTTT	CSGTLAGTEAFF
TRBV6-5	TRBD1	TRBJ1-4	-	TGTGCCAGCCGACAGGGAACTAATGAAAAACTGTTTTTT	CASRQGTNEKLFF
TRBV2	-	TRBJ1-6	-	TGTGCCAGCATCCCCGGGCAGGGTTATAATTCACCCCTCCACTTT	CASIPGQGYNSPLHF
TRBV2	-	TRBJ1-1	few	TGTGCCAGCAGTTGGAAGACAAACACTGAAGCTTTCTTT	CASSWKTNTEAFF